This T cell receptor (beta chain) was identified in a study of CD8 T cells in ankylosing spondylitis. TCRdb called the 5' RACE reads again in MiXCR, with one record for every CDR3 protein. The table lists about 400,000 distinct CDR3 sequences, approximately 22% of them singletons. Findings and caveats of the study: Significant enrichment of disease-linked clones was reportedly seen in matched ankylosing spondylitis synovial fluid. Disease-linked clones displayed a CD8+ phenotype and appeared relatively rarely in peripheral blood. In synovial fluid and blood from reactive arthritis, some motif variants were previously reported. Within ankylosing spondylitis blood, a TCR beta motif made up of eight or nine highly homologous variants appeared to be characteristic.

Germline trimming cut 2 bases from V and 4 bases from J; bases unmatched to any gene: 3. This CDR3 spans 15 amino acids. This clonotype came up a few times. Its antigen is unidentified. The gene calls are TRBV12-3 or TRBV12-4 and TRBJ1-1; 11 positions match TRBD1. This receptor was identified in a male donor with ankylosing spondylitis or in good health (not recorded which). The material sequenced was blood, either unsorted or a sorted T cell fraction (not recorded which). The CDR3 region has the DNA TGTGCCAGCAGTTTATCCGGGACAGGGGGCACTGAAGCTTTCTTT. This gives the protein CASSLSGTGGTEAFF.